These 12 T cell receptor beta chains were all obtained from the same sample, sequenced in a study of cytomegalovirus exposure and HLA in healthy donors. The study ran its PCR with 60 Vbeta and 13 Jbeta primers. TCRdb keeps only in-frame clones here, not all; method: immunoSEQ multiplex PCR. The data contain some 150,000 clones, approximately 80% of them seen just once; the ten biggest clones take up about 7%. Sample: PBMCs. The receptors stem from a woman under 40 in good health and CMV-seropositive.

The chain employs TRBV9 and TRBJ1-5, with D unclear. The CDR3 consists of 16 residues. The germline CDR1 and CDR2 sequences are SGDLS and YYNGEE. V was shortened by 6 bases and J by 6 bases, with 22 bases between the two germline ends. The CDR3 DNA is TGTGCCAGCACAGCTTCCGGCGATCCCGGGGTTCAGCCCCAGCATTTT. Translating it yields CASTASGDPGVQPQHF.

The V gene is TRBV4-3, the J gene TRBJ1-1, with a tentative D call TRBD1 (5 bases). Germline V lookup: CDR1 LGHNA, CDR2 YSLEER. CDR3 length: 14 amino acids. Trimming stripped 0 bases from V and 8 bases from J, with 13 bases between. The CDR3 loop reads CASSQDSAGPEAFF. Here the CDR3 DNA reads TGCGCCAGCAGCCAAGACTCTGCAGGGCCAGAAGCTTTCTTT.

This clone was observed a handful of times. CDR3 bases: TGCAGCGTTGAAGAAAGGGGGCTGGGGACCGGGGAGCTGTTTTTT. This encodes CSVEERGLGTGELFF. The gene calls are TRBV29-1 and TRBJ2-2; 7 positions match TRBD1. The CDR3 covers 15 residues. V dropped 0 bases and J dropped 5; count of bases not matched to a gene: 6. CDR1 is SQVTM, CDR2 ANQGSEA, per germline.

The chain carries TRBV7-2 and TRBJ1-3; D is undetermined. CDR3 length: 13 residues. Trimming took 3 bases from V and 7 from J, leaving 10 bases between them. Germline CDR1 reads SGHTA; CDR2 reads FQGNSA. CDR3: CASSFSNSNTIYF. In DNA, the CDR3 is TGTGCCAGCAGCTTCTCAAACTCCAACACCATATATTTT.

The chain carries TRBV9 and TRBJ2-5; 7 bases are a match to TRBD2. Trimming took 4 bases from V and 2 from J; bases not matched to a gene: 5. This CDR3 region has 14 residues. Germline lookup yields CDR1 SGDLS and CDR2 YYNGEE. CDR3 DNA sequence: TGTGCCAGCAGCCTGGGGGGGTTTCAAGAGACCCAGTACTTC. Amino acids: CASSLGGFQETQYF.

The chain employs TRBV28 and TRBJ1-1, with 9 bases matching TRBD1. Germline CDR1 and CDR2: MDHEN and SYDVKM. Germline trimming cut 4 bases from V and 1 base from J; bases unmatched to any gene: 10. The CDR3 extends over 17 amino acids. In nucleotides, the CDR3 is TGTGCCAGCAGTTCCGACATGGGACAGGGTAAGAACACTGAAGCTTTCTTT. Encoded protein: CASSSDMGQGKNTEAFF.

V gene TRBV4-1 combines with J gene TRBJ1-3, with D unclear. The CDR3 contains 22 residues. Germline V gene lookup returns CDR1 MGHRA and CDR2 YSYEKL. The germline V and J ends were trimmed by 2 bases and 0 bases, with 29 bases remaining between them. DNA for the CDR3: TGCGCCAGCAGCCAAAAGAGGTCCGGCGGAAGACTACCCTCAAGCTCTGGAAACACCATATATTTT. This codes for CASSQKRSGGRLPSSSGNTIYF.

This clone was detected a few times. The chain carries TRBV27 and TRBJ1-5; D gene ambiguous. Germline CDR1 and CDR2: MNHEY and SMNVEV (reference sequence). The CDR3 has 15 amino acids. V lost 5 bases and J 1 base, leaving 12 bases between the germline ends. The CDR3 nucleotides read TGTGCCAGCAGTCCGGAGAGTCGGAGCAATCAGCCCCAGCATTTT. Protein product: CASSPESRSNQPQHF.

V gene TRBV27 combines with J gene TRBJ2-5; 7 bases match TRBD2. Trimming at V came to 6 bases and at J to 5 bases, leaving 6 bases not matched to a gene. The CDR3 runs 13 residues. Germline V gene sequence: CDR1 MNHEY, CDR2 SMNVEV (reference sequence). The CDR3 here is CASSPRGGETQYF. The DNA of the CDR3 is TGTGCCAGCAGCCCACGGGGAGGGGAGACCCAGTACTTC.

The V gene is TRBV11-2, the J gene TRBJ1-1; possibly TRBD1 for D (6 bases). CDR3 length equals 15 residues. V dropped 1 base and J dropped 4 bases, with 13 bases sitting between them. The V gene's germline CDR1 is SGHAT and CDR2 FQNNGV. DNA of the CDR3: TGTGCCAGCAGCTTAGCTGGGGGCTTGGGCACTGAAGCTTTCTTT. This sequence encodes CASSLAGGLGTEAFF. Based on the CDR3 plus reference TRBV11-2 and TRBJ1-1, the full variable domain is EAGVAQSPRYKIIEKRQSVAFWCNPISGHATLYWYQQILGQGPKLLIQFQNNGVVDDSQLPKDRFSAERLKGVDSTLKIQPAKLEDSAVYLCASSLAGGLGTEAFFGQGTRLTVV.

The gene calls are TRBV29-1 and TRBJ1-2; tentative D call: TRBD1 (6 bases). Germline V gene lookup returns CDR1 SQVTM and CDR2 ANQGSEA. Trimming cost V 6 bases and J 0 bases, with 11 bases left between them. The CDR3 sequence is 13 residues long. In nucleotides, the CDR3 is TGCAGCGTACCAGGACAGACTAACTATGGCTACACCTTC. Its translation: CSVPGQTNYGYTF.

This clone was counted once. This chain uses TRBV11-2 with TRBJ2-1; TRBD2 matches 12 bases. Germline CDR1 is SGHAT and CDR2 is FQNNGV. The ends lost 3 bases at V and 4 bases at J; junction bases unmatched: 7. The CDR3 runs to 17 residues. The CDR3 protein is CASSFRLAGAKYNEQFF. For the CDR3, the DNA is TGTGCCAGCAGCTTTAGACTAGCGGGGGCAAAATACAATGAGCAGTTCTTC. Looking up the rest from reference TRBV11-2 and TRBJ2-1 gives the full variable domain: EAGVAQSPRYKIIEKRQSVAFWCNPISGHATLYWYQQILGQGPKLLIQFQNNGVVDDSQLPKDRFSAERLKGVDSTLKIQPAKLEDSAVYLCASSFRLAGAKYNEQFFGPGTRLTVL.